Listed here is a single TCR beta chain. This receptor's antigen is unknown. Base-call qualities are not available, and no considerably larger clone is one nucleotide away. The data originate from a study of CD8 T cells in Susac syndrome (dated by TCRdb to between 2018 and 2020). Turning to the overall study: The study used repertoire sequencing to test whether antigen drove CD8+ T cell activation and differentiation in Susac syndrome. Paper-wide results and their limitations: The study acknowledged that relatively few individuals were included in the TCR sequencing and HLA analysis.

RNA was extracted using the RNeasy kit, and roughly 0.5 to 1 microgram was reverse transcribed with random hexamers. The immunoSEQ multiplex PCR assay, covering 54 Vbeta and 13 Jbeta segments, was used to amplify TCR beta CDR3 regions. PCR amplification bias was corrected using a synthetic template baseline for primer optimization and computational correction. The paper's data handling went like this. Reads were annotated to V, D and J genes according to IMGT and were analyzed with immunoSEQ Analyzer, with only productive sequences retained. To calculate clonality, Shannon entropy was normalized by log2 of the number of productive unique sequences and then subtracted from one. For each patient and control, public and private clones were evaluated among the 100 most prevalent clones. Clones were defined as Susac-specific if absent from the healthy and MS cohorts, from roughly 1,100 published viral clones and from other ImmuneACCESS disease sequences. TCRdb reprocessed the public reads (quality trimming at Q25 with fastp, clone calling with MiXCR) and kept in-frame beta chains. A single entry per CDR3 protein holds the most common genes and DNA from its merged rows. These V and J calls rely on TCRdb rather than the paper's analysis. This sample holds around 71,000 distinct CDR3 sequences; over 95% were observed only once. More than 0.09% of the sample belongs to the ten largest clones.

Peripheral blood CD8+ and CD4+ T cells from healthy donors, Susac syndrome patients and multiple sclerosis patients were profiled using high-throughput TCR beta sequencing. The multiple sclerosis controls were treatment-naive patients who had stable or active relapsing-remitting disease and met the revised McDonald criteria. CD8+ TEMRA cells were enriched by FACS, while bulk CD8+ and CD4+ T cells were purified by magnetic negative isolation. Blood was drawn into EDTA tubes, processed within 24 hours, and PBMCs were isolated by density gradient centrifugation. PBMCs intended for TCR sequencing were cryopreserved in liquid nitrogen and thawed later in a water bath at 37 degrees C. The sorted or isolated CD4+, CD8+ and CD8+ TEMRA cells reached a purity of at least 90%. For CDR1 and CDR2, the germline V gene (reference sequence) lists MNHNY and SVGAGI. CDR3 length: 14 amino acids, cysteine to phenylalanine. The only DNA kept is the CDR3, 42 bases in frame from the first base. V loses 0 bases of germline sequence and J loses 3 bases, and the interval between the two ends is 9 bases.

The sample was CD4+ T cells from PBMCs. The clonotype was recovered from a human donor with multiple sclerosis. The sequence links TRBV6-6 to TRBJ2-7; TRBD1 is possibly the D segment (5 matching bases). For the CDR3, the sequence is CASSYSADSYEQYF. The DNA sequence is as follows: TGTGCCAGCAGTTACTCGGCCGACAGCTACGAGCAGTACTTC.